These 31 T cell receptor beta chains originate from one sample sequenced in a study of blood T cell repertoires in COVID-19. Clones were sequenced by immunoSEQ multiplex PCR, and TCRdb holds only the in-frame ones, with some missing. Of about 39,000 clones detected, 91% appear once; the ten largest clones hold around 2%. Sequenced material: peripheral blood. The receptors were sampled from a man aged 50 or older with active COVID-19.

The rearrangement uses TRBV7-2 and TRBJ2-3; possibly TRBD1 for D (5 bases). Trimming removed 3 bases from V and 10 bases from J, with 17 bases in between. The germline V gene encodes CDR1 SGHTA and CDR2 FQGNSA. The CDR3 covers 14 residues. The CDR3 region has the DNA TGTGCCAGCAGCTTTTCCCCTGGGGCGCTGGCGCAGTATTTT. Translating it yields CASSFSPGALAQYF.

This CDR3 reads CASSGRGGAASSYEQYF. The DNA for the CDR3 is TGCGCCAGCAGTGGTAGGGGTGGGGCAGCCAGCTCCTACGAGCAGTACTTC. The chain links TRBV10-1 to TRBJ2-7; a possible D gene is TRBD1 (5 bases). The CDR3 contains 17 residues. The V and J ends lost 4 bases and 0 bases respectively, with 19 bases between them. Germline CDR1 WNHNN, CDR2 SYGVQD (reference sequence).

This sequence joins TRBV4-1 and TRBJ1-6, with D perhaps matching TRBD1 (5 bases). Germline values: CDR1 MGHRA, CDR2 YSYEKL. V lost 3 bases, J lost 3 bases, and 9 bases lay in between. The CDR3 is 15 residues long. As DNA, the CDR3 is TGCGCCAGCAGCCATAGACAGAGCTATAATTCACCCCTCCACTTT. Translating it yields CASSHRQSYNSPLHF.

CDR3 residues: CASSKPEFRQGSRQCTGELFF. CDR3 DNA: TGTGCCAGCAGCAAACCGGAGTTTAGACAGGGTTCTCGTCAATGCACCGGGGAGCTGTTTTTT. The rearrangement joins TRBV21-1 to TRBJ2-2; TRBD1, as called in the table, went unchecked against the DNA. TRBV21-1 constitutes a pseudogene. The CDR3 covers 21 residues.

The chain recombines TRBV11-2 with TRBJ2-2; 12 bases fit TRBD2. Germline CDR1 is SGHAT and CDR2 is FQNNGV. V lost 5 bases and J lost 3; bases outside the gene matches: 1. This CDR3 region has 15 residues. This CDR3 is CASSGLAGYTGELFF. CDR3 DNA: TGTGCCAGCAGCGGACTAGCGGGATACACCGGGGAGCTGTTTTTT.

The chain is built from TRBV4-1 and TRBJ2-7; 7 bases are shared with TRBD1. V shed 0 bases and J 10 bases; nucleotides not matched to a gene: 9. The length of the CDR3 is 14 residues. CDR1 and CDR2 from the germline V gene are MGHRA and YSYEKL. The CDR3 DNA sequence: TGCGCCAGCAGCCAAGATCTAAATGGACAGGCCCAGTACTTC. Translating gives CASSQDLNGQAQYF.

This clone showed up just once. The chain combines TRBV18 with TRBJ2-6; D remains ambiguous. CDR1 and CDR2 (germline): KGHSH, LQKENI. The length of the CDR3 is 16 residues. V was cut by 1 base and J by 0 bases, with 7 bases left in between. CDR3 DNA sequence: TGTGCCAGCTCACCACTACAATCCTCTGGGGCCAACGTCCTGACTTTC. This gives the protein CASSPLQSSGANVLTF. The full variable domain, its missing parts supplied by reference TRBV18 and TRBJ2-6, is NAGVMQNPRHLVRRRGQEARLRCSPMKGHSHVYWYRQLPEEGLKFMVYLQKENIIDESGMPKERFSAEFPKEGPSILRIQQVVRGDSAAYFCASSPLQSSGANVLTFGAGSRLTVL.

The chain links TRBV27 to TRBJ1-4; TRBD1 is a possible D gene (6 bases). The V end was cut by 3 bases, the J end by 7 bases, with 15 bases between. Germline CDR1 is MNHEY and CDR2 is SMNVEV (reference sequence). CDR3 length: 15 residues. The CDR3 DNA sequence: TGTGCCAGCAGTTTTGGTACAGGGAGGGTTGAAAAACTGTTTTTT. Encoded protein: CASSFGTGRVEKLFF.

V is TRBV12-3 or TRBV12-4 and J is TRBJ2-1; 7 bases line up with TRBD1. This CDR3 spans 13 amino acids. V trimming: 6 bases; J trimming: 10 bases; junction bases outside the gene matches: 9. This CDR3 reads CASRPSTGAEQFF. CDR3 nucleotides: TGTGCCAGCAGACCTTCTACAGGGGCCGAGCAGTTCTTC.

The CDR3 here is CAWNKAGWNQPQHF. For the CDR3, the DNA is TGTGCCTGGAATAAGGCAGGATGGAATCAGCCCCAGCATTTT. The V and J genes are TRBV30 and TRBJ1-5; D ambiguous. Germline V gene lookup returns CDR1 GTSNPN and CDR2 SVGIG (reference sequence). The CDR3 consists of 14 residues. Trimming removed 4 bases from V and 4 bases from J, with 14 bases in between.

The chain joins TRBV2 to TRBJ2-5; the match to TRBD2 covers 12 bases. V lost 4 bases and J lost 3; bases outside the gene matches: 0. CDR3 size: 14 residues. Germline V gene sequence: CDR1 SNHLY, CDR2 FYNNEI. The chain's CDR3 is CASSGLAGEETQYF. The CDR3 coding sequence is TGTGCCAGCAGTGGACTAGCGGGGGAAGAGACCCAGTACTTC.

This chain uses TRBV18 with TRBJ1-2; TRBD1 agrees at 7 bases. Germline CDR1 is KGHSH and CDR2 is LQKENI. Trimming took 3 bases from V and 4 from J; bases not matched to a gene: 8. This CDR3 is built from 15 residues. The CDR3: CASSPGTASVYGYTF. As DNA, the CDR3 is TGTGCCAGCTCACCCGGGACAGCTTCAGTCTATGGCTACACCTTC. Full variable domain (missing parts from reference TRBV18 and TRBJ1-2): NAGVMQNPRHLVRRRGQEARLRCSPMKGHSHVYWYRQLPEEGLKFMVYLQKENIIDESGMPKERFSAEFPKEGPSILRIQQVVRGDSAAYFCASSPGTASVYGYTFGSGTRLTVV.

The chain joins TRBV18 to TRBJ1-1; D may be TRBD1 (6 bases). The germline CDR1 and CDR2 sequences are KGHSH and LQKENI. The CDR3 runs 11 residues. The V and J ends lost 4 bases and 10 bases respectively, with 10 bases between them. CDR3 nucleotide sequence: TGTGCCAGCTCACTCAGGGGAGCAGCTTTCTTT. Translated: CASSLRGAAFF.

Only one count was recorded for this clone. V usage is TRBV15 and J usage is TRBJ2-7; 10 nucleotides agree with TRBD1. The CDR3 totals 14 residues. V trimming: 2 bases; J trimming: 6 bases; junction bases outside the gene matches: 4. The germline V gene encodes CDR1 LNHNV and CDR2 YYDKDF (reference sequence). CDR3 in amino acids: CATSRSDRGREQYF. CDR3 DNA: TGTGCCACCAGCAGAAGTGACAGGGGGCGCGAGCAGTACTTC.

This sequence joins TRBV27 and TRBJ1-4, with 10 positions matching TRBD1. The ends lost 5 bases at V and 7 bases at J; junction bases unmatched: 4. The germline CDR1 and CDR2 sequences are MNHEY and SMNVEV (reference sequence). The length of the CDR3 is 14 residues. The CDR3 spells CASSLDRGTEKLFF. CDR3 nucleotides: TGTGCCAGCAGTCTGGACAGGGGGACTGAAAAACTGTTTTTT.

The CDR3 DNA follows: TGTGCCAGCAGCCAAACTACAGGGGGCGGGGATGAGCAGTTCTTC. Its translation: CASSQTTGGGDEQFF. J is TRBJ2-1 and V is TRBV3-1 (or the pseudogene TRBV3-2); 9 bases line up with TRBD1. CDR1 and CDR2 from the germline V gene are LGHDT and YNNKEL (reference sequence). This CDR3 has 15 amino acids. Trimming at V came to 2 bases and at J to 8 bases, leaving 7 bases not matched to a gene.

This chain links TRBV5-6 with TRBJ1-4; D is undetermined. The CDR3 has 16 amino acids. The V and J ends lost 3 bases and 0 bases respectively, with 12 bases between them. Germline assignment: CDR1 SGHDT and CDR2 YYEEEE. This chain's CDR3 is CASSSGYRATNEKLFF. CDR3 nucleotide sequence: TGTGCCAGCAGCTCGGGATACAGAGCAACTAATGAAAAACTGTTTTTT.

The V call is TRBV30, the J call TRBJ1-4; TRBD1 matches 8 bases. The CDR3 length is 15 residues. From germline, CDR1 is GTSNPN and CDR2 SVGIG (reference sequence). The ends lost 4 bases at V and 5 bases at J; junction bases unmatched: 9. The CDR3 is CAWTGGASLNEKLFF. The CDR3 DNA sequence: TGTGCCTGGACAGGGGGCGCGTCTCTGAATGAAAAACTGTTTTTT.

The chain joins TRBV9 to TRBJ2-7; D gene uncertain. The V end was cut by 2 bases, the J end by 7 bases, with 16 bases between. The CDR3 loop spans 14 amino acids. Germline CDR1 is SGDLS and CDR2 is YYNGEE. DNA of the CDR3: TGTGCCAGCAGCGTCCAGAGCGTTCCGAGGGAGCAGTACTTC. It specifies CASSVQSVPREQYF.

J is TRBJ2-2 and V is TRBV5-1, with a weak D call TRBD1 (6 bases). The germline CDR1 and CDR2 sequences are SGHRS and YFSETQ. The V end was cut by 0 bases, the J end by 6 bases, with 12 bases between. The length of the CDR3 is 15 residues. The CDR3 sequence: CASSLDGGAAGELFF. The CDR3 DNA is TGCGCCAGCAGCTTGGATGGGGGCGCGGCCGGGGAGCTGTTTTTT.

The rearrangement joins TRBV3-1 (or the pseudogene TRBV3-2) to TRBJ1-1; D remains unclear. V gave up 4 bases and J gave up 1 base, with 7 bases separating them. Germline CDR1 is LGHDT and CDR2 is YNNKEL (reference sequence). The CDR3 length is 13 residues. The CDR3 DNA is TGTGCCAGCAGCCCTGGGAGGAACACTGAAGCTTTCTTT. Translation gives CASSPGRNTEAFF.

The rearrangement links TRBV7-8 to TRBJ2-7, with TRBD1 as a possible D gene (5 bases). The CDR3 spans 14 residues. Trimming stripped 1 base from V and 5 bases from J, with 12 bases between. Germline assignment: CDR1 SGHVS and CDR2 FQNEAQ. The CDR3 region is CASSLGGRADEQYF. CDR3 DNA sequence: TGTGCCAGCAGCTTAGGGGGCAGGGCCGACGAGCAGTACTTC.

The chain uses TRBV4-2 and TRBJ1-2; a weak D match, TRBD1 (5 bases). The CDR3 runs 14 residues. V was clipped by 7 bases and J by 1 base, with 13 bases between them. CDR1 LGHNA and CDR2 YNFKEQ come from the germline V gene. The DNA for the CDR3 is TGTGCCAGCACCATTCTCCAGGGTAACTATGGCTACACCTTC. Translating it yields CASTILQGNYGYTF.

The rearrangement links TRBV19 to TRBJ1-1; a weak D match, TRBD1 (6 bases). CDR1 LNHDA and CDR2 SQIVND come from the germline V gene (reference sequence). The length of the CDR3 is 16 residues. Deletions cut 3 bases from V and 6 bases from J, with 20 bases between. CDR3 protein: CASSIDGRGSKAEAFF. The CDR3 coding sequence is TGTGCCAGTAGTATTGACGGCAGGGGATCGAAGGCTGAAGCTTTCTTT.

The CDR3 protein is CASSLRQGPTEAFF. In nucleotides, the CDR3 is TGCGCCAGCAGCCTGAGACAGGGACCCACTGAAGCTTTCTTT. The chain joins TRBV5-1 to TRBJ1-1; 7 nucleotides match TRBD1. The CDR3 totals 14 residues. Trimming removed 4 bases from V and 4 bases from J; junction bases left unmatched: 7. Looked up from germline, CDR1 is SGHRS and CDR2 is YFSETQ. Using reference TRBV5-1 and TRBJ1-1 for the parts outside the CDR3, the full variable domain is KAGVTQTPRYLIKTRGQQVTLSCSPISGHRSVSWYQQTPGQGLQFLFEYFSETQRNKGNFPGRFSGRQFSNSRSEMNVSTLELGDSALYLCASSLRQGPTEAFFGQGTRLTVV.

This clone appeared once. This chain joins TRBV6-5 and TRBJ2-1; D uncertain. The CDR3 extends over 14 amino acids. Trimming cost V 6 bases and J 4 bases, with 13 bases left between them. The germline CDR1 and CDR2 sequences are MNHEY and SVGAGI. CDR3 nucleotide sequence: TGTGCCAGCAGGAACGAACACCAATACAATGAGCAGTTCTTC. Translation: CASRNEHQYNEQFF.

The chain is built from TRBV5-5 and TRBJ2-5, with D uncertain. The CDR3 totals 13 residues. V gave up 1 base and J gave up 5 bases, with 9 bases separating them. The germline V gene has CDR1 SGHKS and CDR2 YYEKEE (reference sequence). The chain's CDR3 is CASSLLPVETQYF. CDR3 DNA sequence: TGTGCCAGCAGCTTGCTTCCTGTGGAGACCCAGTACTTC.

V usage is TRBV19 and J usage is TRBJ2-7; 12 nucleotides line up with TRBD1. J was trimmed by 7 bases and V by 5 bases; bases with no gene match: 6. CDR3 size: 14 residues. Germline V CDR1 and CDR2: LNHDA, SQIVND (reference sequence). CDR3 sequence reads: CASSSGTGGWEQYF. CDR3 bases: TGTGCCAGTAGTTCCGGGACAGGGGGCTGGGAGCAGTACTTC. Drawing the rest from reference TRBV19 and TRBJ2-7, the complete variable domain is DGGITQSPKYLFRKEGQNVTLSCEQNLNHDAMYWYRQDPGQGLRLIYYSQIVNDFQKGDIAEGYSVSREKKESFPLTVTSAQKNPTAFYLCASSSGTGGWEQYFGPGTRLTVT.

The J gene is TRBJ2-7, the V gene TRBV2; perhaps TRBD1 as D (6 bases). The V gene's germline CDR1 is SNHLY and CDR2 FYNNEI. The germline V and J ends were trimmed by 6 bases and 4 bases, with 19 bases remaining between them. The CDR3 runs 15 residues. The CDR3 coding sequence is TGTGCCAGCAGCCCGGACAGTCAAGCCTCGTACGAGCAGTACTTC. Translating gives CASSPDSQASYEQYF.

The V and J genes are TRBV29-1 and TRBJ2-5; 8 nucleotides match TRBD1. This CDR3 region has 12 residues. CDR1 and CDR2 (germline): SQVTM, ANQGSEA. V was pared by 7 bases and J by 4 bases, with 5 bases of the junction left unmatched. The CDR3 region has the DNA TGCAGCGCCTCGACAGGGGTAGAGACCCAGTACTTC. Its translation is CSASTGVETQYF.

This chain links TRBV5-1 with TRBJ2-3, with D unclear. This CDR3 is built from 14 residues. V was shortened by 1 base and J by 2 bases, with 8 bases between the two germline ends. Germline CDR1 SGHRS, CDR2 YFSETQ. The CDR3 region is CASSLQRPTDTQYF. The CDR3 coding sequence is TGCGCCAGCAGCTTGCAGAGGCCCACAGATACGCAGTATTTT.